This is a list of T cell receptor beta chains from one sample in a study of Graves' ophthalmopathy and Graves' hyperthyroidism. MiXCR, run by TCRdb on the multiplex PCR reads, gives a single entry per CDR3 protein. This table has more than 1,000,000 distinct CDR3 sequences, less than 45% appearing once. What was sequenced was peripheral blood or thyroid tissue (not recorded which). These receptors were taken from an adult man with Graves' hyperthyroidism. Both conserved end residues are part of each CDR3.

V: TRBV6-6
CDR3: CASSYSKRNGYTF

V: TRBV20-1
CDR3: CSAKDSEVRNYGYTF

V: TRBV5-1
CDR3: CASSLARGVGSGNTIYF

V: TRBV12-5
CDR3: CASGLEGFQETQYF

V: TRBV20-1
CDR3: CSARAGTFSQPQHF

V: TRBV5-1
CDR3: CASSLAAGTGGRETQYF

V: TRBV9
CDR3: CASSGSGYGEQYF

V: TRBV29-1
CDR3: CSVVRGGREQYF

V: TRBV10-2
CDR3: CASSESVGWSQGYTF

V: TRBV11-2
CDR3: CASSLWTGGGHTEAFF

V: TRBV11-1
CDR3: CASSPRTSRTYEQYF

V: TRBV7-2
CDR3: CASSSQGAEKLFF

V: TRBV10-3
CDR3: CAISESAGTGNTGELFF

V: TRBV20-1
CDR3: CSARTGNHYGYTF

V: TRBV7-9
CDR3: CASSPSWRNTGELFF

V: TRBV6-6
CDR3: CASRRLAWETQYF

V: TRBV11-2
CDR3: CASSPLRFHGYTF